These T cell receptor beta chains were read from a single sample in a study of blood T cell repertoires in COVID-19. Some clones are missing from TCRdb's copy, which holds only in-frame ones; the method was immunoSEQ multiplex PCR. Of roughly 92,000 clones listed, 90% are singletons. What was sequenced was peripheral blood. The receptor source for this set is a woman aged 80 or over with active or convalescent COVID-19. CDR3s leave out the opening cysteine and the closing phenylalanine or tryptophan.

j_gene | v_gene | CDR3aa
TRBJ1-5 | TRBV24-1 | ATSDSRDNQPQH
TRBJ2-1 | TRBV28 | ASLGNEQF
TRBJ1-1 | TRBV29-1 | STQNVQDTEAF
TRBJ2-3 | TRBV5-4 | ASSSGGGTDTQY
TRBJ2-1 | TRBV27 | ASSFGTGENEQF
TRBJ1-4 | TRBV27 | ASPRRATNEKLF
TRBJ2-7 | TRBV19 | ASSRDRGRPYEQY
TRBJ1-4 | TRBV7-9 | ASSRGQNEKLF
TRBJ1-6 | TRBV27 | ASRTKLNNSPLH
TRBJ2-2 | TRBV12-5 | ASVLQGATRGTGELF
TRBJ1-2 | TRBV28 | ASSPGQGARINGYT
TRBJ1-3 | TRBV28 | ASSPDTISGNTIY
TRBJ2-5 | TRBV5-8 | ASSSGQIQETQY
TRBJ1-2 | TRBV4-3 | ASSQETGVGGYT
TRBJ2-7 | TRBV3-1/TRBV3-2 | ASSQGLAGGSYEQY
TRBJ2-3 | TRBV9 | ASSVVGQASTDTQY
TRBJ1-5 | TRBV28 | ASSVQGASMSNQPQH
TRBJ2-1 | TRBV6-5 | ASSAPSTEQF
TRBJ2-1 | TRBV19 | ASIPSGSSYNEQF
TRBJ1-6 | TRBV2 | ASEMGGDAYNSPLH
TRBJ2-1 | TRBV3-1/TRBV3-2 | ASSRTDEQF
TRBJ1-6 | TRBV27 | ASSYFRANSPLH
TRBJ2-1 | TRBV7-6 | ASSDAGGRDNEQF
TRBJ2-1 | TRBV19 | ASSGLAGVGEQF
TRBJ1-2 | TRBV28 | ASSSLKQGVTGYT
TRBJ1-6 | TRBV10-3 | AISAGTQPSSYNSPLH
TRBJ2-3 | TRBV5-1 | ASSPLRGRTDTQY